The 19 T cell receptor beta chains reported below all come from one sample, sequenced in a study of OX40 agonist ivuxolimab in advanced cancers. Clones were read by immunoSEQ multiplex PCR, and TCRdb kept only the in-frame ones, dropping some. The repertoire holds tens of thousands of clones, roughly nine tenths seen once, with 13% in the top ten. This specimen was CD4+ or CD8+ T cells sorted from blood, taken in a trial of the OX40 agonist ivuxolimab. The receptor set was obtained from an adult with an advanced solid tumor such as melanoma, head and neck, liver or kidney cancer.

This clone was detected a few times. The chain combines TRBV6-5 with TRBJ2-7, with a weak D call TRBD1 (5 bases). CDR1 is MNHEY, CDR2 SVGAGI, per germline. The CDR3 covers 14 residues. Trimming left V 6 bases short and J 5 bases short, with 17 bases between. The CDR3 DNA reads as TGTGCCAGCAGACCACTCGGCAGGGTCCACGAGCAGTACTTC. Protein product: CASRPLGRVHEQYF.

The chain carries TRBV27 and TRBJ2-3; no firm D call. Trimming took off 7 bases at V and 5 bases at J, with 7 bases between the two ends. The CDR3 has 11 residues. CDR1 and CDR2 (germline): MNHEY, SMNVEV (reference sequence). Here the CDR3 DNA reads TGTGCCAGCACCTTCGGAGATACGCAGTATTTT. It codes for CASTFGDTQYF.

The chain recombines TRBV27 with TRBJ1-1; TRBD1 agrees at 10 bases. V lost 4 bases and J lost 5; bases outside the gene matches: 1. The germline V gene encodes CDR1 MNHEY and CDR2 SMNVEV (reference sequence). The CDR3 covers 13 residues. CDR3 residues: CASSWDRGTEAFF. The CDR3 DNA is TGTGCCAGCAGTTGGGACAGGGGAACTGAAGCTTTCTTT.

The rearrangement uses TRBV15 and TRBJ1-4; 10 bases fit TRBD1. V was clipped by 5 bases and J by 8 bases; unmatched bases: 8. CDR3 length equals 15 residues. The germline V gene has CDR1 LNHNV and CDR2 YYDKDF (reference sequence). The chain's CDR3 is CATSAPGQGKEKLFF. The DNA of the CDR3 is TGTGCCACCAGCGCCCCGGGACAGGGGAAAGAAAAACTGTTTTTT. Full variable domain (rest looked up from reference TRBV15 and TRBJ1-4): DAMVIQNPRYQVTQFGKPVTLSCSQTLNHNVMYWYQQKSSQAPKLLFHYYDKDFNNEADTPDNFQSRRPNTSFCFLDIRSPGLGDTAMYLCATSAPGQGKEKLFFGSGTQLSVL.

This chain connects TRBV5-1 to TRBJ1-2, with a possible D match to TRBD1 (5 bases). V lost 3 bases to trimming and J lost 4 bases, with 10 bases between them. The CDR3 totals 13 residues. The germline CDR1 and CDR2 sequences are SGHRS and YFSETQ. Written as DNA, the CDR3 is TGCGCCAGCAGCTATTCAGGGAGCTATGGCTACACCTTC. This translates into CASSYSGSYGYTF.

The gene calls are TRBV6-6 and TRBJ1-2; D is perhaps TRBD1 (5 bases). The germline gives CDR1 MNHNY, CDR2 SVGAGI (reference sequence). This CDR3 is 12 amino acids long. V lost 6 bases, J lost 3 bases, and 8 bases lay in between. The CDR3 protein is CASSPQDYGYTF. The CDR3 coding sequence is TGTGCCAGCAGCCCACAGGACTATGGCTACACCTTC.

This sequence joins TRBV28 and TRBJ2-7, with a weak D call TRBD1 (7 bases). Germline lookup yields CDR1 MDHEN and CDR2 SYDVKM. The CDR3 runs 14 residues. V shed 3 bases and J shed 2 bases, with 11 bases lying between them. Here the CDR3 reads CASSLGGQTYEQYF. The DNA of the CDR3 is TGTGCCAGCAGTTTGGGGGGACAGACCTACGAGCAGTACTTC.

The gene calls are TRBV11-2 and TRBJ1-5; no firm D call. Germline CDR1 reads SGHAT; CDR2 reads FQNNGV. This CDR3 is built from 13 residues. The germline V and J ends were trimmed by 2 bases and 6 bases, with 8 bases remaining between them. The CDR3 reads CASSLSQSQPQHF. In DNA, the CDR3 is TGTGCCAGCAGCTTATCACAGAGTCAGCCCCAGCATTTT.

The chain combines TRBV19 with TRBJ1-1, with D uncertain. The CDR3 length is 16 residues. V lost 5 bases and J 1 base, leaving 17 bases between the germline ends. From germline, CDR1 is LNHDA and CDR2 SQIVND (reference sequence). The CDR3 coding sequence is TGTGCCAGTAGTCCCAATGGGCGGCCTTCGAACACTGAAGCTTTCTTT. Translation: CASSPNGRPSNTEAFF.

V usage is TRBV5-6 and J usage is TRBJ1-2, with D perhaps TRBD1 (6 bases). Germline CDR1 SGHDT, CDR2 YYEEEE. Trimming removed 5 bases from V and 1 base from J, with 18 bases in between. The CDR3 spans 16 residues. The CDR3 nucleotides read TGTGCCAGCAGGTCCGTCCCGGGGGCGATTAACTATGGCTACACCTTC. Amino acids: CASRSVPGAINYGYTF.

DNA for the CDR3: TGTGCCAGCAGCCCAGGACTAGCGGGGGGCCTAACAGATACGCAGTATTTT. Residues: CASSPGLAGGLTDTQYF. The chain couples TRBV5-4 to TRBJ2-3, with 14 bases lining up with TRBD2. With 4 bases clipped from V and 3 bases from J, the junction kept 7 bases outside the gene matches. Germline loops: CDR1 SGHNT, CDR2 YYREEE (reference sequence). There are 17 residues in the CDR3.

The rearrangement links TRBV7-8 to TRBJ1-2; TRBD1 might be the D (6 bases). CDR3 length: 14 amino acids. Trimming took off 1 base at V and 8 bases at J, with 14 bases between the two ends. The germline V gene has CDR1 SGHVS and CDR2 FQNEAQ. CDR3 sequence (DNA): TGTGCCAGCAGCTTAGAGCCGGGACATAGCGGCTACACCTTC. This encodes CASSLEPGHSGYTF.

The CDR3 DNA follows: TGTGCCAGCAGCATTGACTCCTCTCAAGGCTACACCTTC. It translates to CASSIDSSQGYTF. V is TRBV7-8 and J is TRBJ1-2; D not certain. V dropped 5 bases and J dropped 8 bases, with 15 bases sitting between them. The germline V gene encodes CDR1 SGHVS and CDR2 FQNEAQ. CDR3 length: 13 residues.

The rearrangement joins TRBV5-4 to TRBJ1-1; possible D gene TRBD1, 5 bases. V lost 4 bases, J lost 2 bases, and 9 bases lay in between. The germline gives CDR1 SGHNT, CDR2 YYREEE (reference sequence). CDR3 length equals 13 residues. The CDR3 nucleotides read TGTGCCAGCAGCCGGGGGACTAACACTGAAGCTTTCTTT. Amino acid sequence: CASSRGTNTEAFF.

This rearrangement joins TRBV19 to TRBJ1-2, with 8 nucleotides matching TRBD1. Trimming at V came to 5 bases and at J to 8 bases, leaving 7 bases not matched to a gene. The CDR3 totals 13 residues. The V gene's germline CDR1 is LNHDA and CDR2 SQIVND (reference sequence). CDR3 sequence (DNA): TGTGCCAGTAGTGAACAGGGGGTAGGAGGCTACACCTTC. Amino acids: CASSEQGVGGYTF.

This clone was observed a single time. The chain couples TRBV7-3 to TRBJ1-5, with D possibly TRBD1 on 5 matching bases. Trimming cost V 4 bases and J 6 bases, with 10 bases left between them. CDR3 length: 13 residues. The germline V gene has CDR1 SGHTA and CDR2 FQGTGA. CDR3 bases: TGTGCCAGCAGCTGGGGCATGGGTCAGCCCCAGCATTTT. Protein product: CASSWGMGQPQHF.

The rearrangement uses TRBV7-8 and TRBJ2-3; TRBD2 matches 8 bases. The CDR3 spans 17 residues. V lost 4 bases to trimming and J lost 0 bases; unmatched junction nucleotides: 9. Germline V gene sequence: CDR1 SGHVS, CDR2 FQNEAQ. Written as DNA, the CDR3 is TGTGCCAGCAGCTCAAGACGGGGGGGACCTAGCACAGATACGCAGTATTTT. Amino acids: CASSSRRGGPSTDTQYF.

V usage is TRBV6-5 and J usage is TRBJ1-1; D is unresolved. The CDR3 sequence is 13 residues long. V gave up 2 bases and J gave up 1 base, with 5 bases separating them. Germline V gene lookup returns CDR1 MNHEY and CDR2 SVGAGI. The CDR3 DNA follows: TGTGCCAGCAGTTACCGTCAGAACACTGAAGCTTTCTTT. Amino acids: CASSYRQNTEAFF.

J is TRBJ2-7 and V is TRBV13, with TRBD2 identical over 8 bases. CDR1 is PRHDT and CDR2 is FYEKMQ in the germline V gene (reference sequence). The CDR3 contains 15 residues. The V and J ends lost 1 base and 3 bases, in that order; junction bases with no gene match: 5. This CDR3 reads CASSLVAGGLYEQYF. Here the CDR3 DNA reads TGTGCCAGCAGCTTAGTGGCGGGGGGACTCTACGAGCAGTACTTC.